Presented here are 15 T cell receptor beta chains from one specimen sequenced in a study of T cells in severe cutaneous drug reactions. TCR subtype-specific primers in iRepertoire multiplex PCR prepared libraries for bulk and single-cell sequencing. TCRdb reprocessed the multiplex PCR reads and stores each CDR3 protein as one record, lacking DNA. This repertoire includes about 21,000 distinct CDR3 sequences. The patients sequenced had a carbamazepine-induced Stevens-Johnson syndrome or toxic epidermal necrolysis reaction. Specimen: PBMCs. The origin of the receptors is a human donor with toxic epidermal necrolysis, a severe cutaneous drug reaction.

The gene calls are TRBV7-2 and TRBJ2-1. CDR1 is SGHTA, CDR2 FQGNSA, per germline. This CDR3 comprises 11 residues. The CDR3 here is CASSLGLLQFF.

The rearrangement joins TRBV28 to TRBJ2-2. Germline V gene lookup returns CDR1 MDHEN and CDR2 SYDVKM. CDR3 length: 12 amino acids. This CDR3 is CASSDGTGELFF.

This chain uses TRBV19 with TRBJ1-5; TCRdb outputs TRBD1, but without DNA this stays unchecked. CDR3 size: 15 residues. CDR1 is LNHDA, CDR2 SQIVND, per germline (reference sequence). The chain's CDR3 is CASSIPGYSNQPQHF.

The chain employs TRBV24-1 and TRBJ2-7; TCRdb's D call of TRBD2 is untestable without DNA. The CDR3 contains 16 residues. CDR1 is KGHDR and CDR2 is SFDVKD in the germline V gene. The CDR3: CATSVPLRDSSYEQYF.

The chain has TRBV12-3 or TRBV12-4 and TRBJ1-2; TCRdb proposes TRBD1, but this gene call is untestable without DNA. The CDR3 length is 17 residues. The CDR3 loop is CASSTLPPGTGRRGYTF.

The chain uses TRBV18 and TRBJ2-1. This CDR3 region has 15 residues. Germline V gene sequence: CDR1 KGHSH, CDR2 LQKENI. CDR3 loop: CASSHLGPSYNEQFF. Full variable domain (outside the CDR3, taken from reference TRBV18 and TRBJ2-1): NAGVMQNPRHLVRRRGQEARLRCSPMKGHSHVYWYRQLPEEGLKFMVYLQKENIIDESGMPKERFSAEFPKEGPSILRIQQVVRGDSAAYFCASSHLGPSYNEQFFGPGTRLTVL.

By frequency, this clonotype is medium-sized. The genes are TRBV30 and TRBJ1-1. CDR1 and CDR2 from the germline V gene are GTSNPN and SVGIG (reference sequence). There are 13 residues in the CDR3. CDR3 sequence reads: CAWSRQMNTEAFF.

The chain has TRBV4-1 and TRBJ2-1; the TCRdb D gene call, TRBD2, has no DNA to confirm it. The CDR3 consists of 16 residues. Per germline, CDR1 MGHRA and CDR2 YSYEKL. The CDR3 loop reads CASSHDSGRSYNEQFF.

The V gene is TRBV19, the J gene TRBJ1-2. This CDR3 region has 13 residues. Per the germline V gene, CDR1 is LNHDA and CDR2 is SQIVND (reference sequence). CDR3 region: CASSIREDYGYTF.

The V call is TRBV24-1, the J call TRBJ2-7; the TCRdb D gene call, TRBD1, has no DNA to confirm it. The CDR3 is made up of 14 amino acids. The germline V gene encodes CDR1 KGHDR and CDR2 SFDVKD. Here the CDR3 reads CALPGGRSSYEQYF.

The chain joins TRBV3-1 to TRBJ2-5; lacking DNA, the TRBD2 call made by TCRdb goes unchecked. Looked up from germline, CDR1 is LGHDT and CDR2 is YNNKEL (reference sequence). The CDR3 consists of 14 residues. The CDR3 sequence is CASSHLAPQETQYF.

This chain connects TRBV4-1 to TRBJ2-5; TCRdb returns TRBD1, unconfirmable since there is no DNA. The CDR3 length is 14 residues. CDR1 MGHRA and CDR2 YSYEKL come from the germline V gene. CDR3 residues: CASSETVFPETQYF.

The chain combines TRBV20-1 with TRBJ2-7; there is no DNA to check the TCRdb D call of TRBD1. Germline CDR1 and CDR2: DFQATT and SNEGSKA (reference sequence). This CDR3 comprises 14 residues. CDR3 residues: CSARPLDRDYEQYF.

Judged by frequency, this clonotype is medium-sized. The chain couples TRBV2 to TRBJ1-2; the D call from TCRdb, TRBD1, cannot be confirmed without DNA. Per the germline V gene, CDR1 is SNHLY and CDR2 is FYNNEI. CDR3 length: 15 amino acids. Here the CDR3 reads CASSVLTVADYGYTF.

In terms of frequency, this clonotype is medium-sized. This chain uses TRBV2 with TRBJ1-6; no DNA is available, so the TRBD1 call from TCRdb remains unchecked. This CDR3 is built from 13 residues. CDR1 and CDR2 from the germline V gene are SNHLY and FYNNEI. This CDR3 reads CASSMTDNSPLHF.